Reported below is one T cell receptor (beta chain). Its specificity is unknown. Investigators profiled TCR beta VDJ and CDR3 from genomic DNA template. MiXCR, applied by TCRdb to the reads, yields one record per CDR3 protein. The repertoire holds roughly 200,000 distinct CDR3 sequences, with around 60% as singletons. The CDR3 is 14 amino acids. With 6 bases clipped from V and 8 bases from J, the junction kept 9 bases outside the gene matches. Germline V gene lookup returns CDR1 LNHDA and CDR2 SQIVND (reference sequence). These data come from a study of CD8+CD57+ T cells in acquired aplastic anemia. Overall study results and limits: About 30 shared CD8+ CDR3s appeared highly expressed within patients' immunodominant clones.

Sequencing used sorted CD4+, CD8+, or CD8+CD57+ T cells (not recorded which) from PBMCs. The clonotype was recovered from a human donor in good health. This sequence joins TRBV19 and TRBJ2-1, with 8 bases lining up with TRBD2. In DNA form, the CDR3 reads TGTGCCAGTAGAAGCGGGGGAATCTGGGATGAGCAGTTCTTC. This translates into CASRSGGIWDEQFF.